This T cell receptor beta chain comes out of a study of shared clonotypes between healthy human individuals. Overall study findings and caveats: Blood alone was sampled, and tissue repertoires likely differ. Four donors shared approximately 5% of their naive CD4 clonotypes. Although depth was large, rarefaction showed that sequencing of the sorted subsets was incomplete.

Concerning this clone itself: The antigen is not known.

Trimming shortened V by 6 bases and J by 2 bases, and 14 bases separated the two germline ends. The CDR3 length is 14 residues. The germline CDR1 and CDR2 sequences are SGHRS and YFSETQ. CD45RO-negative cells were positively selected for CCR7, leaving out terminally differentiated effector memory CD45RA+ cells. Assay used: immunoSEQ multiplex PCR; TCRdb lists only in-frame clones, some missing. Of about 800,000 clones listed, just over 95% were seen once; the top ten hold about 0.21%. Material: naive CD8+ T cells sorted from blood. This sequence originates from a man aged 30 to 45 in good health. The chain is built from TRBV5-1 and TRBJ1-1; the D gene is possibly TRBD1 (6 bases). In DNA, the CDR3 is TGCGCCAGCACCAGGGGCGGGATAAACACTGAAGCTTTCTTT. Translating it yields CASTRGGINTEAFF.